The T cell receptor (beta chain) described here comes from a study of T cell changes during pregnancy in multiple sclerosis. Germline CDR1 and CDR2: SGHRS and YFSETQ. This CDR3 has 15 amino acids. The V segment lost 6 bases and the J segment 6 bases; nucleotides outside the gene matches: 11. TCRdb keeps only in-frame clones here, not all; method: immunoSEQ multiplex PCR. The data show approximately 130,000 clones, with 90% to 96% seen just once and roughly 0.44% held by the top ten. A single count supports this clone. The sequenced sample was peripheral blood, obtained after pregnancy. This chain joins TRBV5-1 and TRBJ2-1; 8 bases line up with TRBD1. The receptor was isolated from a female donor with multiple sclerosis, enrolled in a pregnancy study. CDR3 nucleotide sequence: TGCGCCAGCACCTCCAGGGGGCTAGACGGCAATGAGCAGTTCTTC. As protein: CASTSRGLDGNEQFF.